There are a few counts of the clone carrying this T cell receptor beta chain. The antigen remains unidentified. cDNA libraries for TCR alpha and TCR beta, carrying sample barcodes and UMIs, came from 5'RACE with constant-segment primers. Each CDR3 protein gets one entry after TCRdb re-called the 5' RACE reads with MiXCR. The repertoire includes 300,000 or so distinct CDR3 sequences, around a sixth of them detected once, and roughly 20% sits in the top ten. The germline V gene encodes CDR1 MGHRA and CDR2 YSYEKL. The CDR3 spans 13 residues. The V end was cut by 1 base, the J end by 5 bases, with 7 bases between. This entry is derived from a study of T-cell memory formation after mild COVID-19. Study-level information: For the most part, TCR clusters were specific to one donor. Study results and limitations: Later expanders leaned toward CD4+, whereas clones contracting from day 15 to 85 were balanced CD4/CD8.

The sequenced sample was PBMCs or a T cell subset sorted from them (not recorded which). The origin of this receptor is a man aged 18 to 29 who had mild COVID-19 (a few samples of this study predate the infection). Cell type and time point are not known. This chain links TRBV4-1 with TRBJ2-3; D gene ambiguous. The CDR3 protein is CASSQAIRDTQYF. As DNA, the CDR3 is TGCGCCAGCAGCCAAGCCATAAGAGATACGCAGTATTTT.